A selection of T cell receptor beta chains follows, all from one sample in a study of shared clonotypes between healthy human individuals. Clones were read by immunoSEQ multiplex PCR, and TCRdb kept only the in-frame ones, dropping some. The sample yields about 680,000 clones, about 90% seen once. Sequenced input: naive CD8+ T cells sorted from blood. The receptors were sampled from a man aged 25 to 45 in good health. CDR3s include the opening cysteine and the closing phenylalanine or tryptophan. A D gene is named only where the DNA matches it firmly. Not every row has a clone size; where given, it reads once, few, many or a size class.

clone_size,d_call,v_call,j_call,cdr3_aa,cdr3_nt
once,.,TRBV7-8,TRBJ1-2,CASSFEDGPYGYTF,TGTGCCAGCAGCTTTGAAGACGGACCGTATGGCTACACCTTC
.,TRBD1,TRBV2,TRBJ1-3,CASSGNRGTGNTIYF,TGTGCCAGCAGTGGCAACAGGGGAACTGGAAACACCATATATTTT
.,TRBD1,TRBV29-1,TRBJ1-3,CSVLTGGSGNTIYF,TGCAGCGTCCTGACAGGGGGCTCTGGAAACACCATATATTTT
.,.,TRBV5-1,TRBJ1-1,CASSRWDMGEAFF,TGCGCCAGCAGCAGATGGGACATGGGTGAAGCTTTCTTT
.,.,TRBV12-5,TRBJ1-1,CASGLGTEAFF,TGTGCTAGTGGTTTAGGCACTGAAGCTTTCTTT
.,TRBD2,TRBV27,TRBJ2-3,CAIRGGSYADTQYF,TGTGCCATCCGGGGAGGGAGTTACGCAGATACGCAGTATTTT
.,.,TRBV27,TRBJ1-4,CASSLVFQPNNEKLFF,TGTGCCAGCAGTTTGGTGTTTCAGCCGAATAATGAAAAACTGTTTTTT
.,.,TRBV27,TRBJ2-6,CASSQAGASSGANVLTF,TGTGCCAGCAGTCAAGCGGGCGCGAGCTCTGGGGCCAACGTCCTGACTTTC
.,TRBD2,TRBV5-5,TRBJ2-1,CASSWGWTSVYNEQFF,TGTGCCAGCAGCTGGGGGTGGACTAGCGTGTACAATGAGCAGTTCTTC
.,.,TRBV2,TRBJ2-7,CASSEAPRSSYEQYF,TGTGCCAGCAGTGAAGCGCCCAGGAGCTCCTACGAGCAGTACTTC
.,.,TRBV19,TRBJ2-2,CASSIASSNTGELFF,TGTGCCAGTAGTATCGCTAGTTCGAACACCGGGGAGCTGTTTTTT
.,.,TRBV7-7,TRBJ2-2,CASSPDLDTGELFF,TGTGCTAGCAGCCCCGACTTAGACACCGGGGAGCTGTTTTTT
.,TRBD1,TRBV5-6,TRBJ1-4,CASSSTGDPEKLFF,TGTGCCAGCAGCTCGACAGGGGACCCTGAAAAACTGTTTTTT
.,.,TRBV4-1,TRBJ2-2,CASSQVNRAIGELFF,TGCGCCAGCAGCCAAGTTAACAGGGCGATCGGGGAGCTGTTTTTT
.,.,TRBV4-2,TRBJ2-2,CASSQDSGGLYTGELFF,TGTGCCAGCAGCCAAGATTCGGGCGGATTATACACCGGGGAGCTGTTTTTT
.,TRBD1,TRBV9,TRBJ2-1,CASSRGQEQFF,TGTGCCAGCAGTAGGGGACAGGAGCAGTTCTTC
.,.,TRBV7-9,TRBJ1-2,CASSRGPNYGYTF,TGTGCCAGCAGCCGTGGGCCTAACTATGGCTACACCTTC
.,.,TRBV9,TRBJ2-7,CASSVTSGAYEQYF,TGTGCCAGCAGCGTGACTAGTGGGGCCTACGAGCAGTACTTC
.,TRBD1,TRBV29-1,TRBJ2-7,CSALTGTVGYEQYF,TGCAGCGCCCTCACAGGGACAGTAGGCTACGAGCAGTACTTC
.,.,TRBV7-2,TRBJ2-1,CASTGANEQFF,TGTGCCAGCACGGGGGCGAATGAGCAGTTCTTC
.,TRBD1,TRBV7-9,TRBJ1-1,CASSPGQGSTEAFF,TGTGCCAGCAGCCCGGGACAGGGAAGCACTGAAGCTTTCTTT
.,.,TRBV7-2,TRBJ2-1,CASSLGGDEQFF,TGTGCCAGCAGCTTAGGAGGGGATGAGCAGTTCTTC
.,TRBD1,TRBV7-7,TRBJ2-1,CASSLRQGYNEQFF,TGTGCTAGCAGCTTAAGACAGGGGTACAATGAGCAGTTCTTC
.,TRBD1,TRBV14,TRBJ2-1,CASSHADRVNEQFF,TGTGCCAGCAGCCATGCGGACAGGGTGAATGAGCAGTTCTTC
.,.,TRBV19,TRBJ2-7,CASSTGMGRRSSYEQYF,TGTGCCAGTAGTACTGGGATGGGACGGAGGAGCTCCTACGAGCAGTACTTC
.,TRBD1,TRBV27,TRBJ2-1,CASSQNRGAPSYNEQFF,TGTGCCAGCAGTCAAAACAGGGGTGCCCCTTCCTACAATGAGCAGTTCTTC
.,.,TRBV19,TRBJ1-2,CASSIGENYGYTF,TGTGCCAGTAGTATAGGGGAGAACTATGGCTACACCTTC
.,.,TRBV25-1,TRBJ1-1,CASSELGSNTEAFF,TGTGCCAGCAGTGAATTGGGGTCGAACACTGAAGCTTTCTTT
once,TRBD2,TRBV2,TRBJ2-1,CASSGRTSGRLNEQFF,TGTGCCAGCAGTGGAAGGACTAGCGGGAGACTCAATGAGCAGTTCTTC
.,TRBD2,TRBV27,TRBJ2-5,CASSPWTSGREGTQYF,TGTGCCAGCAGTCCATGGACTAGCGGGAGGGAGGGGACCCAGTACTTC
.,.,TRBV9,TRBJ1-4,CASSVGQGDEKLFF,TGTGCCAGCAGCGTAGGGCAGGGTGATGAAAAACTGTTTTTT